These T cell receptor beta chains were read from a single sample in a study of CD8+CD57+ T cells in acquired aplastic anemia. Each CDR3 protein gets one entry after TCRdb re-called the reads with MiXCR. Of around 160,000 distinct CDR3 sequences in the sample, roughly 48% are singletons; the top ten hold approximately 3%. The sequenced material came from sorted CD4+, CD8+, or CD8+CD57+ T cells (not recorded which) from PBMCs. The source is a human donor with aplastic anemia. CDR3s include the opening cysteine and the closing phenylalanine or tryptophan. A D gene is named only where the DNA matches it firmly. A row's size may be missing; if present it is once, few, many or a size class.

>TRBV20-1|many|15|TRBJ2-3|.
CSATPPGRITDTQYF
TGCAGTGCTACCCCTCCGGGACGGATAACAGATACGCAGTATTTT
>TRBV11-2|few|16|TRBJ2-2|.
CASSLLRGSNTGELFF
TGTGCCAGCAGCTTATTGCGGGGTTCGAACACCGGGGAGCTGTTTTTT
>TRBV7-8|.|12|TRBJ2-7|.
CASRGAPYEQYF
TGTGCCAGCCGGGGGGCCCCCTACGAGCAGTACTTC
>TRBV20-1|many|16|TRBJ2-3|TRBD2
CSAPPSLAGSRDTQYF
TGCAGTGCTCCACCATCCCTAGCGGGGTCTAGGGATACGCAGTATTTT
>TRBV7-8|.|15|TRBJ2-1|.
CASSLSLGMYNEQFF
TGTGCCAGCAGCTTATCTTTAGGGATGTACAATGAGCAGTTCTTC
>TRBV2|.|14|TRBJ2-7|.
CASSDRGAAYEQYF
TGTGCCAGCAGTGACCGGGGGGCCGCCTACGAGCAGTACTTC
>TRBV10-3|.|15|TRBJ1-2|.
CAISETGAPNYGYTF
TGTGCCATCAGTGAGACAGGCGCTCCTAACTATGGCTACACCTTC
>TRBV3-1|few|16|TRBJ1-5|.
CASSPKDGQGGQPQHF
TGTGCCAGCAGCCCCAAGGACGGACAAGGGGGTCAGCCCCAGCATTTT
>TRBV11-2|many|17|TRBJ2-1|TRBD2
CASSLGRLAGDHNEQFF
TGTGCCAGCAGCTTAGGACGACTAGCGGGAGACCACAATGAGCAGTTCTTC
>TRBV11-2|.|17|TRBJ2-5|TRBD2
CASSRTWTSGYQETQYF
TGTGCCAGCAGCCGTACTTGGACTAGCGGTTACCAAGAGACCCAGTACTTC